These T cell receptor beta chains were read from a single sample in a study of stem cell transplantation in POMP-related autoinflammatory disease. Libraries were prepared by immunoSEQ multiplex PCR; TCRdb keeps only in-frame clonotypes and omits some of them. In the table there are approximately 1,500 clones, about 81% of which are singletons. Source material: Tregs from PBMCs. Source of these receptors: a human donor in good health. Each CDR3 is given without its conserved first and last residue.

V | CDR3
TRBV18 | ASGESSYEQY
TRBV28 | ASSLPGLLYT
TRBV6-1 | ASSEVRGRGYT
TRBV13 | ASRYSGGAYEQY
TRBV10-2 | ASRRTSGSYNEQF
TRBV4-2 | ASSQDSRAGAGYEQY
TRBV19 | ASSRDRTSGANVLT
TRBV14 | ASSRLSYNEQF
TRBV2 | ASRTGGAAGANVLT
TRBV7-8 | ASSPTPPRISYNSPLH
TRBV2 | ASSAGQISYEQY
TRBV6-5 | ASSYSRQGNSYEQY
TRBV5-1 | ASSWGTGIEQF
TRBV10-2 | ASRPSGTGNTIY
TRBV15 | ATSRGQGGYNEQF
TRBV10-3 | ATIPGASGGFSTDTQY